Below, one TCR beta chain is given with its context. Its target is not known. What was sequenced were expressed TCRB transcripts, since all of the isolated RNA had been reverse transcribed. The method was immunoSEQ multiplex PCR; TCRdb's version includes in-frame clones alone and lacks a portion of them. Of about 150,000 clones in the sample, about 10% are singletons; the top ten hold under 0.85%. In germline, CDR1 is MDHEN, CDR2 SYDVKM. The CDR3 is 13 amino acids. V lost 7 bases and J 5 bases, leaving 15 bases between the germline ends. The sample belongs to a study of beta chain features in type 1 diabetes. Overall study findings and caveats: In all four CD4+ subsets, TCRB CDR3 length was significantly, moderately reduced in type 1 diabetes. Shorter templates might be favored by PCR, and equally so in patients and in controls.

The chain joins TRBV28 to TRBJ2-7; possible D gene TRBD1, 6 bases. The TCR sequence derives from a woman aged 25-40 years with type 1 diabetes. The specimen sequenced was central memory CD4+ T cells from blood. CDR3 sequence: CASNPGQAHEQYF. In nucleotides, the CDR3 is TGTGCCAGCAATCCGGGACAAGCCCACGAGCAGTACTTC.